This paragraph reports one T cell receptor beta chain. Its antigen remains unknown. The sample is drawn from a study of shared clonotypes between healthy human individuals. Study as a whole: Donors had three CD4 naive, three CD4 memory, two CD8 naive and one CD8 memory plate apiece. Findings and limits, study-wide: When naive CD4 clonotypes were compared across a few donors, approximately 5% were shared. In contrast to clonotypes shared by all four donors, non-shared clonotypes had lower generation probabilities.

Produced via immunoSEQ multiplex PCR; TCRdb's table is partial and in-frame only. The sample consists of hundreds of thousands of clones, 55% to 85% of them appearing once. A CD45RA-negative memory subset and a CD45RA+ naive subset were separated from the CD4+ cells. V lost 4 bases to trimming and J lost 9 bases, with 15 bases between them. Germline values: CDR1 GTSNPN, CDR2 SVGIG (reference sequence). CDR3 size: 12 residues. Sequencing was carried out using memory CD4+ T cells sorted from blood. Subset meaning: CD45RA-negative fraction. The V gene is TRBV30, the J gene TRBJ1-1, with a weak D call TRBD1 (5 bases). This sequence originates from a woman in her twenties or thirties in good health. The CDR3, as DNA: TGTGCCTGGAACTTCCAGGACACGAAAGCTTTCTTT. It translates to CAWNFQDTKAFF.